A selection of T cell receptor beta chains follows, all from one sample in a study of cytomegalovirus exposure and HLA in healthy donors. TCRdb's table, derived via immunoSEQ multiplex PCR, lists solely in-frame clones and lacks some. The sample has over 95,000 clones, about 80% seen once. The specimen was PBMCs. The receptors stem from a woman aged 40 to 50 in good health and CMV-seropositive. Each CDR3 is given with its conserved first and last residue. The D gene is left open where the match is weak. Some rows mark clone size as missing; the rest say once, few, many or name a class of expanded clone.

clone_size d_call j_call v_call cdr3_nt cdr3_aa
NA NA TRBJ2-6 TRBV6-1 TGTGCCAGTAGCAAGGAGGCTGGGGCCAACGTCCTGACTTTC CASSKEAGANVLTF
few TRBD1 TRBJ1-3 TRBV4-2 TGTGCCAGCAGCCAAGGTCCTGAGACAGGGGCTGGAAACACCATATATTTT CASSQGPETGAGNTIYF
NA TRBD1 TRBJ2-5 TRBV5-1 TGCGCCAGCTGCGAAACAGGGGGGCAAGAGACCCAGTACTTC CASCETGGQETQYF
NA TRBD2 TRBJ2-5 TRBV10-3 TGTGCCATCAGTGATCCCGGGGGGGCTAGGGGGACCCAGTACTTC CAISDPGGARGTQYF
NA TRBD2 TRBJ2-5 TRBV2 TGTGCCAGCAGTGGGACTAGCGGGGGGCCCCAAGAGACCCAGTACTTC CASSGTSGGPQETQYF
few NA TRBJ2-7 TRBV7-2 TGTGCCAGCAGCTTAGTTTATGAGAGCTCCTACGAGCAGTACTTC CASSLVYESSYEQYF
NA TRBD1 TRBJ1-2 TRBV9 TGTGCCAGCAGCGTAGCGAACCAGGGGGCGAACTATGGCTACACCTTC CASSVANQGANYGYTF
NA TRBD1 TRBJ1-4 TRBV11-2 TGTGCCAGCACCTTCTCCGGACAGGGGATTGGAAAACTGTTTTTT CASTFSGQGIGKLFF
NA NA TRBJ2-2 TRBV5-6 TGTGCCAGCAGCCAAAACACCGGGGAGCTGTTTTTT CASSQNTGELFF
NA TRBD2 TRBJ2-1 TRBV6-5 TGTGCCAGCAGTCAGCTAGCGGGGATCCACAATGAGCAGTTCTTC CASSQLAGIHNEQFF
NA TRBD1 TRBJ1-6 TRBV27 TGTGCCAGCAGTTTTCAGGGGGCAGTCGTGGGGGTGGGTTCACCCCTCCACTTT CASSFQGAVVGVGSPLHF
NA NA TRBJ1-1 TRBV6-1 NA CASSSSTEEAFF
NA TRBD1 TRBJ1-2 TRBV5-5 TGTGCCAGCAGATCCGGGACAGGTCCTAACCCCTATGGCTACACCTTC CASRSGTGPNPYGYTF
NA TRBD2 TRBJ2-3 TRBV5-1 TGCGCCAGCAGCTTGGAGGCTAGCGGGGGCACAGATACGCAGTATTTT CASSLEASGGTDTQYF
NA NA TRBJ2-3 TRBV6-6 TGTGCCAGCAGTTACCGGGGTAGTGTGAGCGCAGATACGCAGTATTTT CASSYRGSVSADTQYF
NA TRBD1 TRBJ2-7 TRBV6-5 TGTGCCAGCAGTTACACACAGGGGGAGCAGTACTTC CASSYTQGEQYF
NA NA TRBJ2-2 TRBV5-1 TGCGCCAGCAGCGACGGACAGCCCGGGGAGCTGTTTTTT CASSDGQPGELFF
NA NA TRBJ1-1 TRBV15 TGTGCCACCAGCAGGGAGATGAACACTGAAGCTTTCTTT CATSREMNTEAFF
NA TRBD1 TRBJ1-2 TRBV10-2 TGCGCCAGCAGTGACCGGGACAGGGGCAACTATGGCTACACCTTC CASSDRDRGNYGYTF
once NA TRBJ1-2 TRBV6-5 TGTGCCAGCACTCCCCGGGGGGTGTCGGGCTACACCTTC CASTPRGVSGYTF
few TRBD2 TRBJ2-1 TRBV13 TGTGCCAGCAGCTTACATAGCGGGGGCAGCTACAATGAGCAGTTCTTC CASSLHSGGSYNEQFF
NA TRBD1 TRBJ2-5 TRBV18 TGTGCCAGCTCCAAACAGGGGTACCAAGAGACCCAGTACTTC CASSKQGYQETQYF
NA NA TRBJ2-7 TRBV5-1 TGCGCCAGCAGCCGACGGAGAAGCTACGAGCAGTACTTC CASSRRRSYEQYF
NA NA TRBJ2-7 TRBV10-3 TGTGCCATCAGTGGAATCACCCGCTCCTACTCCTACGAGCAGTACTTC CAISGITRSYSYEQYF
NA NA TRBJ1-2 TRBV30 TGTGCCTGGGCCCCGGGAATCTATGGCTACACCTTC CAWAPGIYGYTF
few TRBD1 TRBJ1-2 TRBV30 TGTGCCTGGAGTGGAGGGACAGGTATTGGCTACACCTTC CAWSGGTGIGYTF
NA TRBD2 TRBJ2-7 TRBV30 TGTGCCTTGACTAGCGGGGGGTCCTACGAGCAGTACTTC CALTSGGSYEQYF
few TRBD1 TRBJ1-5 TRBV30 TGTGCCTGCCAGGGGGGCATCCTTAGCAATCAGCCCCAGCATTTT CACQGGILSNQPQHF
NA TRBD2 TRBJ2-3 TRBV6-4 TGTGCCAGCAGAACTAGCGGGGGGGCGGATACGCAGTATTTT CASRTSGGADTQYF
once NA TRBJ1-2 TRBV10-3 TGTGCCACCAAAGACTACAGGGACTATGGCTACACCTTC CATKDYRDYGYTF
NA NA TRBJ1-5 TRBV6-1 TGTGCCAGCAGTGAAGCTAGAGGCCTGCTTAGGAGTATCCGGCATTTT CASSEARGLLRSIRHF
NA NA TRBJ2-2 TRBV18 TGTGCCAGCTCACCACCAGGACAGCGAGGGGGCACCGGGGAGCTGTTTTTT CASSPPGQRGGTGELFF